This record covers a single T cell receptor beta chain. This receptor's antigen is unknown. Base qualities were left out, and no much larger clone turns up one base away. This specimen's treatment or condition label, interpreted: roughly 20 received Ad26.COV2.S at low or high dose, single or two shots; about 5 received placebo; per-sample allocation not given. For vaccine and placebo recipients, repertoires were sequenced using samples collected on day 63 after the first injection. Cohort 1b enrolled about 25 adults aged 18-55 years at a single site in Boston, USA, between 29 July and 7 August 2020. Ad26.COV2.S consisted of a replication-incompetent adenovirus type 26 vector by which a prefusion-stabilized SARS-CoV-2 spike protein from the original Wuhan strain was expressed. The sample originates from a study of Ad26.COV2.S vaccination and SARS-CoV-2 variants (dated by TCRdb to the early 2020s). Study-level background: Vaccine-arm donors came from COV1001, a multicentre, randomized, double-blind, placebo-controlled phase I-IIa trial of Ad26.COV2.S in healthy adults. A total of approximately 30 samples were included in the TCR-sequenced set, comprising approximately 20 Ad26.COV2.S vaccine recipients, 5 placebo recipients and 8 SARS-CoV-2 convalescent individuals. Ad26.COV2.S was administered intramuscularly at 5 x 10^10 or 1 x 10^11 viral particles, either as a single shot or as two shots given 56 days apart. Sequencing of the TCRbeta repertoire served to evaluate the specificity and breadth of SARS-CoV-2-reactive T cell receptors following Ad26.COV2.S vaccination. Investigators remained blinded to trial group allocation during experiments and outcome assessment. Participants in the trial were split at random into five groups of five each, receiving low-dose or high-dose Ad26.COV2.S once or twice, or else placebo on both occasions.

CDR1 SGHDN and CDR2 FVKESK are derived from the germline V gene. V is clipped by 2 bases and J by 0 bases, and the sequence between their germline boundaries is 14 bases long. From its cysteine to its phenylalanine, the CDR3 spans 17 amino acids. Here the CDR3 DNA is all that survives: 51 bases in frame from base 1. TCRbeta CDR3 regions were sequenced with the immunoSEQ Assay. After extraction, genomic DNA underwent amplification by bias-controlled multiplex PCR, followed by high-throughput sequencing. The authors' pipeline ran thus. To quantify the absolute abundance of every unique TCRbeta CDR3 region, sequences were collapsed and filtered. T cell fraction was estimated by normalizing TCRbeta template counts to usable DNA, which was measured by amplifying reference genes present in all nucleated cells. Repertoire TCRs were annotated as SARS-CoV-2-specific when V gene, CDR3 amino acid sequence and J gene were exactly matched to a known reactive TCR set. The reference SARS-CoV-2 TCR set came from MIRA and was filtered for enrichment in COVID-19-positive ImmuneCODE repertoires, removing public or cross-reactive TCRs. Using the MIRA antigens, annotated TCRs were further analysed by specific ORF or by position within an ORF. Breadth was defined as the number of annotated unique rearrangements divided by the total number of unique productive rearrangements, and depth was defined as the summed frequency of the annotated unique rearrangements. TCR breadth was compared between groups using two-sided Wilcoxon rank-sum tests. This immuneACCESS table, as held by TCRdb, lists in-frame sequences with V and J called but not all clones. Of the missing ones, under half trace to an unresolved V gene in checked studies; the others have no known cause. Clone size and V and J calls were adopted from that table, with D and trimming inferred from the DNA. The table for this sample lists about 400,000 clones; about 88% of them were counted only once. In total, the top ten clones hold 1.9% of the sample.

What the work shows at the level of the full study, not this receptor alone: Substantial breadth of spike-specific CD8+ and CD4+ T cell responses was reported after vaccination. Compared with placebo recipients, Ad26.COV2.S recipients showed higher spike-specific TCR breadth (P = 0.0014). The study was not powered to compare responses between vaccine doses or regimens. According to the authors, total T cell responses may have been underestimated by the TCR breadth and depth analyses. Vaccine and placebo recipients had similar non-spike TCR breadth, a finding consistent with the vaccine containing only spike.

Sequencing was performed on peripheral blood, taken in a trial of Ad26.COV2.S vaccine versus placebo. The receptor was isolated from a person aged 18-65 years who received the Ad26.COV2.S COVID-19 vaccine or a placebo. This chain is built from TRBV14 and TRBJ1-3, and possibly TRBD1, on 5 matching bases. The CDR3 region: CASSQRAGTVSGNTIYF. The sequence in DNA is TGTGCCAGCAGCCAAAGAGCCGGGACCGTCTCTGGAAACACCATATATTTT.